Listed below are T cell receptor beta chains from one sample, sequenced in a study of shared clonotypes between healthy human individuals. Clones were read by immunoSEQ multiplex PCR, and TCRdb kept only the in-frame ones, dropping some. The data show fewer than 550,000 clones, with about three quarters seen just once and around 13% held by the top ten. The sample was PBMCs. Receptors originate from a woman aged 35 to 49 in good health. Some clones in this sample may be carry-over from other donors' samples. Each CDR3 is given with its conserved first and last residue. D genes are given only for firm matches. Clone size, where shown, is once, few, many, or a class for clones that have expanded.

size	V	J	D	CDR3	DNA
-	TRBV25-1	TRBJ1-6	TRBD1	CASSELGGAYSPLHF	TGTGCCAGCAGTGAATTAGGGGGCGCATATTCACCCCTCCACTTT
-	TRBV6-1	TRBJ2-2	-	CASKVVTGELFF	TGTGCCAGCAAAGTCGTCACCGGGGAGCTGTTTTTT
-	TRBV4-2	TRBJ2-3	TRBD2	CASSHPLAGLAGGPVPTDTQYF	TGTGCCAGCAGCCACCCTCTCGCGGGACTAGCGGGAGGGCCGGTCCCCACAGATACGCAGTATTTT
-	TRBV4-3	TRBJ2-1	-	CASSQDAGGRNEQFF	TGCGCCAGCAGCCAAGATGCTGGGGGGCGGAATGAGCAGTTCTTC
-	TRBV7-6	TRBJ1-4	-	CASSLNPQGEKLFF	TGTGCCAGCAGCTTAAATCCCCAGGGGGAAAAACTGTTTTTT
few	TRBV28	TRBJ1-2	TRBD1	CASSLGTGGPNGYTF	TGTGCCAGCAGTTTGGGGACAGGGGGTCCCAATGGCTACACCTTC
-	TRBV10-2	TRBJ2-1	-	CASSLYGTHNEQFF	TGCGCCAGCAGTTTGTACGGGACACACAATGAGCAGTTCTTC
-	TRBV13	TRBJ2-6	-	CASSLFQSGDSSGANVLTF	TGTGCCAGCAGCTTATTCCAATCAGGGGATTCATCTGGGGCCAACGTCCTGACTTTC
-	TRBV5-1	TRBJ2-1	-	CASSLEPWGQFF	TGCGCCAGCAGCTTGGAGCCCTGGGGGCAGTTCTTC
-	TRBV19	TRBJ1-4	-	CASRGTPATNEKLFF	TGTGCCAGTAGAGGGACACCAGCAACTAATGAAAAACTGTTTTTT
-	TRBV7-7	TRBJ2-5	TRBD1	CASSTDREETQYF	TGTGCTAGCAGCACGGACAGGGAAGAGACCCAGTACTTC
medium-sized	TRBV18	TRBJ1-1	-	CASSPSGGPEGPNTEAFF	TGTGCCAGCTCACCCTCCGGGGGGCCCGAGGGACCGAACACTGAAGCTTTCTTT
-	TRBV2	TRBJ2-7	-	CASFGLLLSTYEQYF	TGTGCCAGCTTTGGACTCCTACTATCCACCTACGAGCAGTACTTC
-	TRBV30	TRBJ2-7	TRBD2	CAWSKGLATEQYF	TGTGCCTGGAGTAAGGGACTAGCGACCGAGCAGTACTTC
-	TRBV29-1	TRBJ2-7	-	CSVEGPYEQYF	TGCAGCGTTGAAGGGCCCTACGAGCAGTACTTC
-	TRBV5-4	TRBJ2-2	-	CASSWRGGGGELFF	TGTGCCAGCAGTTGGAGGGGGGGCGGCGGGGAGCTGTTTTTT
-	TRBV7-8	TRBJ2-2	TRBD1	CASSLGPTGFTGELFF	TGTGCCAGCAGCTTAGGCCCGACAGGGTTCACCGGGGAGCTGTTTTTT
-	TRBV30	TRBJ1-4	-	CAWSGPYSVGTNEKLFF	TGTGCCTGGAGTGGTCCCTATTCGGTGGGCACTAATGAAAAACTGTTTTTT
-	TRBV10-2	TRBJ2-7	TRBD2	CASQTSGFGEQYF	TGCGCCAGCCAAACTAGCGGATTTGGGGAGCAGTACTTC
-	TRBV5-1	TRBJ1-1	-	CASSLATQNTEAFF	TGCGCCAGCAGCTTGGCCACCCAGAACACTGAAGCTTTCTTT
-	TRBV27	TRBJ2-7	-	CASSLGRPSYEQYF	TGTGCCAGCAGTTTGGGCAGGCCCTCCTACGAGCAGTACTTC
-	TRBV5-1	TRBJ2-1	TRBD1	CASSRGQGARNEQFF	TGCGCCAGCAGCCGGGGGCAGGGGGCGCGCAATGAGCAGTTCTTC